The rows below give T cell receptor beta chains drawn from one sample of a study of blood T cell repertoires in COVID-19. Generated by immunoSEQ multiplex PCR, the TCRdb table keeps only in-frame clones and is missing some. The sample has approximately 69,000 clones, roughly 79% seen once. The sequencing input was peripheral blood. The receptors were sampled from a woman in her seventies with acute or convalescent COVID-19. Both conserved end residues are part of each CDR3.

CDR3: CASSSGRQGGNTIYF
J: TRBJ1-3
V: TRBV11-2

CDR3: CASSLIGASGNNEQFF
J: TRBJ2-1
V: TRBV7-9

CDR3: CASSLEDRGNYGYTF
J: TRBJ1-2
V: TRBV5-1

CDR3: CASRSGQGWEQYF
J: TRBJ2-7
V: TRBV12-3/TRBV12-4

CDR3: CAWRAGNNQPQHF
J: TRBJ1-5
V: TRBV30

CDR3: CASSLKVAGTEAFF
J: TRBJ1-1
V: TRBV7-3

CDR3: CASSESGQGRTNEKLFF
J: TRBJ1-4
V: TRBV6-1

CDR3: CATSRDSRGHEQFF
J: TRBJ2-1
V: TRBV15

CDR3: CASSYLFQETQYF
J: TRBJ2-5
V: TRBV6-6

CDR3: CASRTTRSTEAFF
J: TRBJ1-1
V: TRBV27

CDR3: CACVRRRGNTIYF
J: TRBJ1-3
V: TRBV30

CDR3: CATSDPSGGSYEQYF
J: TRBJ2-7
V: TRBV24-1

CDR3: CASSAPLSGSSYNEQFF
J: TRBJ2-1
V: TRBV9

CDR3: CATSRAGTPAEEQYF
J: TRBJ2-7
V: TRBV15

CDR3: CANSMRGAGNQPQHF
J: TRBJ1-5
V: TRBV19

CDR3: CASSPGTGAKYEQYF
J: TRBJ2-7
V: TRBV5-4

CDR3: CASSLYGGPVETQYF
J: TRBJ2-5
V: TRBV28

CDR3: CASSPGPGQSYLNYGYTF
J: TRBJ1-2
V: TRBV18

CDR3: CASQDILPAYGYTF
J: TRBJ1-2
V: TRBV19

CDR3: CASTELAGSSYNEQFF
J: TRBJ2-1
V: TRBV3-1/TRBV3-2

CDR3: CASSFGGLSSNNEQFF
J: TRBJ2-1
V: TRBV28

CDR3: CASSLGANGDTQYF
J: TRBJ2-3
V: TRBV28

CDR3: CASSPQDRGDNQPQHF
J: TRBJ1-5
V: TRBV18

CDR3: CASSGWREGRNEQFF
J: TRBJ2-1
V: TRBV28

CDR3: CASSPYRDYGYTF
J: TRBJ1-2
V: TRBV28

CDR3: CASSLGWPGVGYTF
J: TRBJ1-2
V: TRBV7-9

CDR3: CASSLGEAHEQFF
J: TRBJ2-1
V: TRBV11-1

CDR3: CASSHGTGVSGTEAFF
J: TRBJ1-1
V: TRBV6-6

CDR3: CATYGRSGNRNEQFF
J: TRBJ2-1
V: TRBV28

CDR3: CASRGVAGGAETQYF
J: TRBJ2-5
V: TRBV28

CDR3: CASSRRASGFYEQYF
J: TRBJ2-7
V: TRBV7-3

CDR3: CASSSLVPLEQYF
J: TRBJ2-7
V: TRBV28

CDR3: CSAEVRENTEAFF
J: TRBJ1-1
V: TRBV29-1

CDR3: CASSRTSGRGEQYF
J: TRBJ2-7
V: TRBV28

CDR3: CASSLSTNYGYTF
J: TRBJ1-2
V: TRBV5-1

CDR3: CASSLGGTLPGYTF
J: TRBJ1-2
V: TRBV28

CDR3: CASSIPGSTASGANVLTF
J: TRBJ2-6
V: TRBV19

CDR3: CASSHQGTHPYEQYF
J: TRBJ2-7
V: TRBV6-6

CDR3: CASRGRKREIIGELFF
J: TRBJ2-2
V: TRBV28

CDR3: CASSYIGTGGAYEQYF
J: TRBJ2-7
V: TRBV6-6

CDR3: CASKGQEYEQYF
J: TRBJ2-7
V: TRBV28

CDR3: CATSRDRGGYTF
J: TRBJ1-2
V: TRBV15

CDR3: CASKGRDRGSYEQYF
J: TRBJ2-7
V: TRBV28

CDR3: CASSKIRTSGPSPYEQYF
J: TRBJ2-7
V: TRBV21-1

CDR3: CASSTSTGKAGGGYTF
J: TRBJ1-2
V: TRBV28

CDR3: CASSPRGGLGETQYF
J: TRBJ2-5
V: TRBV18

CDR3: CASSRNAEVTGELFF
J: TRBJ2-2
V: TRBV18

CDR3: CASSLGPNTEAFF
J: TRBJ1-1
V: TRBV12-3/TRBV12-4

CDR3: CASSSHREWNQPQHF
J: TRBJ1-5
V: TRBV27

CDR3: CASSAGLWFEQYF
J: TRBJ2-7
V: TRBV28

CDR3: CASSLTDNEQFF
J: TRBJ2-1
V: TRBV5-4

CDR3: CASSSAGTVSYEQYF
J: TRBJ2-7
V: TRBV28

CDR3: CARPDYPNEQFF
J: TRBJ2-1
V: TRBV21-1

CDR3: CATSDSLSQYF
J: TRBJ2-7
V: TRBV24-1

CDR3: CASSEYRTGNTEAFF
J: TRBJ1-1
V: TRBV6-1

CDR3: CASSFGRTNEKLFF
J: TRBJ1-4
V: TRBV28

CDR3: CASSLGDREGTQYF
J: TRBJ2-5
V: TRBV5-1